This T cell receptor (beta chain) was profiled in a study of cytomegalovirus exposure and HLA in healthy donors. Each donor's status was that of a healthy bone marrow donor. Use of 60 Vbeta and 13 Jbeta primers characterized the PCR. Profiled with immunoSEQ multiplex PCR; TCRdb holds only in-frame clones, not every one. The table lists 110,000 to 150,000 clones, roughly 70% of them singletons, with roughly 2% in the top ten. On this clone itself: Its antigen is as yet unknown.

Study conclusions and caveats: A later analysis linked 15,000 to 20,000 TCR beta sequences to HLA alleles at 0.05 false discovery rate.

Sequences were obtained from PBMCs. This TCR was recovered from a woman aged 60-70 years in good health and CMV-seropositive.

CDR3 in amino acids: CASSVDDRVNEKLFF. In DNA, the CDR3 is TGTGCCAGCAGCGTAGATGACAGGGTTAATGAAAAACTGTTTTTT. The rearrangement uses TRBV9 and TRBJ1-4; 7 bases align to TRBD1. There are 15 residues in the CDR3. Losses at the gene ends were 0 bases for V and 4 bases for J; bases not matched to a gene: 3. The germline V gene encodes CDR1 SGDLS and CDR2 YYNGEE.